This T cell receptor beta chain is drawn from a study of blood T cells in healthy people across ages. The study, taken as a whole, reports: With age, beta diversity per million T cells declined roughly linearly, significantly by 35 to 40. Total diversity from one million sequenced T cells was likely underestimated. For the donors, CMV status was unknown and possibly confounded expanded clonotype changes.

A J-beta primer mix and a sample-barcoded 5' primer were used in a second PCR of about 7 to 12 cycles. TCRdb used MiXCR to reprocess the 5' RACE reads, holding one entry per CDR3 protein. The sample carries around 1.1 million distinct CDR3 sequences, roughly two fifths recorded once. V was clipped by 4 bases and J by 6 bases, with 16 bases between them. The CDR3 length is 15 residues. Germline V lookup: CDR1 SGHTA, CDR2 FQGNSA. In regard to this clonotype: The antigen is undetermined.

A minimum of 5.5 micrograms of total RNA was extracted per sample. The sequenced material came from blood. This clonotype originated in a man younger than 35 in good health. The V call is TRBV7-2, the J call TRBJ2-1; no clear D. The CDR3 here is CASSSSLGPTNEQFF. The CDR3 bases are TGTGCCAGCAGCTCGTCCCTCGGCCCTACCAATGAGCAGTTCTTC.